Listed here are 8 T cell receptor beta chains from one sample, sequenced in a study of blood T cell repertoires in COVID-19. Libraries were prepared by immunoSEQ multiplex PCR; TCRdb keeps only in-frame clonotypes and omits some of them. The table shows roughly 60,000 clones, with about 80% occurring only once. The sequencing input was peripheral blood. The source of these receptors is a man between 60 and 75 years old with acute or convalescent COVID-19.

This clone was seen once. The chain joins TRBV7-2 to TRBJ1-5; maybe TRBD1 (5 bases). The CDR3 sequence is 17 residues long. V lost 1 base to trimming and J lost 4 bases, with 17 bases between them. The germline V gene has CDR1 SGHTA and CDR2 FQGNSA. The CDR3 protein is CASSLGRGIAENQPQHF. In nucleotides, the CDR3 is TGTGCCAGCAGCTTAGGGAGGGGCATCGCGGAAAATCAGCCCCAGCATTTT.

This chain joins TRBV19 and TRBJ2-7, with D possibly TRBD1 on 5 matching bases. Trimming stripped 3 bases from V and 3 bases from J, with 12 bases between. Germline V gene data show CDR1 as LNHDA and CDR2 as SQIVND (reference sequence). The CDR3 has 14 amino acids. CDR3 DNA: TGTGCCAGTAGTATCAGGGTCGAGAGCTACGAGCAGTACTTC. Protein product: CASSIRVESYEQYF.

The chain couples TRBV5-6 to TRBJ1-1; 9 bases match TRBD1. In germline, CDR1 is SGHDT, CDR2 YYEEEE. The CDR3 covers 15 residues. V lost 0 bases and J lost 4; bases outside the gene matches: 4. CDR3 sequence (DNA): TGTGCCAGCAGCTTGGGGGACAGGGAGAGCACTGAAGCTTTCTTT. It yields the protein CASSLGDRESTEAFF.

This rearrangement joins TRBV4-1 to TRBJ2-7; D is possibly TRBD2 (6 bases). The ends were cut back, 0 bases at V and 3 bases at J, with 9 bases in the middle. This CDR3 contains 14 residues. CDR1 is MGHRA and CDR2 is YSYEKL in the germline V gene. The CDR3 here is CASSQDGGDYEQYF. CDR3 DNA: TGCGCCAGCAGCCAAGATGGAGGGGACTACGAGCAGTACTTC.

This chain joins TRBV6-5 and TRBJ1-5; the match to TRBD1 covers 10 bases. Germline CDR1 is MNHEY and CDR2 is SVGAGI. This CDR3 comprises 15 residues. The ends lost 6 bases at V and 6 bases at J; junction bases unmatched: 8. DNA of the CDR3: TGTGCCAGCAGCCTCCTGGACAGGGGGGGTCAGCCCCAGCATTTT. It specifies CASSLLDRGGQPQHF.

This chain joins TRBV2 and TRBJ1-1, with a tentative D call TRBD1 (6 bases). V was trimmed by 5 bases and J by 1 base, leaving 20 bases between them. This CDR3 region has 17 residues. Germline V gene data show CDR1 as SNHLY and CDR2 as FYNNEI. The CDR3 sequence is CASSPGQGSVSNTEAFF. DNA of the CDR3: TGTGCCAGCAGTCCAGGGCAGGGGTCCGTGTCGAACACTGAAGCTTTCTTT.

V and J are TRBV14 and TRBJ1-4; unclear D gene. The length of the CDR3 is 15 residues. Trimming stripped 1 base from V and 5 bases from J, with 11 bases between. Germline CDR1 is SGHDN and CDR2 is FVKESK. The DNA of the CDR3 is TGTGCCAGCAGCCAAGGGGAGAGTTTCAATGAAAAACTGTTTTTT. Translation: CASSQGESFNEKLFF.

V and J are TRBV29-1 and TRBJ2-7, with 7 bases lining up with TRBD1. With 6 bases clipped from V and 5 bases from J, the junction kept 4 bases outside the gene matches. The CDR3 loop spans 11 amino acids. The germline V gene encodes CDR1 SQVTM and CDR2 ANQGSEA. CDR3 region: CSVSTGHEQYF. CDR3 sequence (DNA): TGCAGCGTCTCGACAGGGCACGAGCAGTACTTC.